These 5 T cell receptor beta chains originate from one sample sequenced in a study of CD8 T cells in ankylosing spondylitis (dated by TCRdb to about 2017). General conclusions and limits of the study: A TCR beta motif made up of several highly homologous amino acid variants appeared to be characteristic of blood from ankylosing spondylitis patients.

Library prep was done by 5' RACE. TCRdb lists the instrument as Illumina HiSeq 2500. Using fastp at Q25 and MiXCR, TCRdb reprocessed the public reads and kept productive beta chains. Rows are unified per CDR3 protein, each entry keeping the most common DNA and genes. The sample table records over 400,000 distinct CDR3 sequences; approximately 26% of these occur just once. In total, the top ten clones hold approximately 1% of the sample. Their antigen targets remain unknown. The specimen sequenced was blood, either unsorted or a sorted T cell fraction (not recorded which). All receptors derive from a male donor with ankylosing spondylitis.

The chain combines TRBV20-1 with TRBJ2-2; TRBD2 agrees at 10 bases. J lost 6 bases, V lost 4 bases, and 5 bases had no gene match. This CDR3 has 14 residues. Germline V CDR1 and CDR2: DFQATT, SNEGSKA (reference sequence). CDR3 sequence reads: CSAKLAGRAGELFF. CDR3 DNA: TGCAGTGCTAAACTAGCGGGAAGGGCCGGGGAGCTGTTTTTT.

Only a few counts were recorded for this clonotype. The chain links TRBV12-3 or TRBV12-4 to TRBJ2-3; D not resolved. This CDR3 has 14 residues. V lost 7 bases, J lost 4 bases, and 15 bases lay in between. The CDR3 loop reads CASTSVRQPDTQYF. The CDR3 DNA reads as TGTGCCAGCACCAGCGTCCGTCAGCCAGATACGCAGTATTTT.

This clonotype was found a few times. The DNA for the CDR3 is TGTGCCATTACGGGGGCGGGGGCGGCTATGGATACGCAGTATTTT. This codes for CAITGAGAAMDTQYF. V and J are TRBV2 and TRBJ2-3; TRBD2 might be the D (7 bases). V lost 10 bases to trimming and J lost 6 bases, with 23 bases between them. CDR3 length: 15 residues. Per the germline V gene, CDR1 is SNHLY and CDR2 is FYNNEI.

This sequence joins TRBV2 and TRBJ2-5; 10 bases are shared with TRBD2. The germline V gene encodes CDR1 SNHLY and CDR2 FYNNEI. The CDR3 sequence is 15 residues long. V trimming: 5 bases; J trimming: 5 bases; junction bases outside the gene matches: 8. The CDR3 here is CASSPSSGSGETQYF. The CDR3 coding sequence is TGTGCCAGCAGTCCCTCTAGCGGGAGCGGTGAGACCCAGTACTTC.

This chain links TRBV9 with TRBJ2-1, with a weak D call TRBD1 (5 bases). The CDR3 sequence is 15 residues long. V lost 5 bases, J lost 4 bases, and 16 bases lay in between. From germline, CDR1 is SGDLS and CDR2 YYNGEE. CDR3: CASRETEFAYNEQFF. In nucleotides, the CDR3 is TGTGCCAGCAGAGAGACAGAGTTCGCGTACAATGAGCAGTTCTTC.